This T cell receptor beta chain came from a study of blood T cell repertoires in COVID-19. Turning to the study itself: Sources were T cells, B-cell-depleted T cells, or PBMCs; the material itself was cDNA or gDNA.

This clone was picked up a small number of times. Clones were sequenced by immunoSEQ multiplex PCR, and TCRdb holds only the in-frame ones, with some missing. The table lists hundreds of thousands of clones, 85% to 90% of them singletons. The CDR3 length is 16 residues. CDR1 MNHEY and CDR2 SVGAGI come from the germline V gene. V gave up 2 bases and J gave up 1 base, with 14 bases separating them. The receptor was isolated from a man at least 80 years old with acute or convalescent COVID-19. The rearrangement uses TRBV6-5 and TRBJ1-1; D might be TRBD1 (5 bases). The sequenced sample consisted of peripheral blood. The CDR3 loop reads CASSYREGTGNTEAFF. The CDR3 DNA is TGTGCCAGCAGTTACCGGGAGGGTACAGGGAACACTGAAGCTTTCTTT.